Described below is a single TCR beta chain sequence and its context. Generated by immunoSEQ multiplex PCR, the TCRdb table keeps only in-frame clones and is missing some. The data contain about 980,000 clones, over 75% of them singletons. The record originates from a study of shared clonotypes between healthy human individuals. Study context: Each donor contributed plates that comprised three CD4 naive, three CD4 memory, two CD8 naive and one CD8 memory.

Germline assignment: CDR1 MGHRA and CDR2 YSYEKL. CDR3 length: 17 amino acids. Deletions cut 4 bases from V and 0 bases from J, with 16 bases between. The source of this sequence is a man younger than 35 in good health. Sequenced input: memory CD4+ T cells sorted from blood. Specified subset: CD45RA-negative fraction. This rearrangement joins TRBV4-1 to TRBJ1-3; D not certain. CDR3 coding DNA: TGCGCCAGCAGCCTGCAGCCGGACGGACGCTCTGGAAACACCATATATTTT. As protein: CASSLQPDGRSGNTIYF.